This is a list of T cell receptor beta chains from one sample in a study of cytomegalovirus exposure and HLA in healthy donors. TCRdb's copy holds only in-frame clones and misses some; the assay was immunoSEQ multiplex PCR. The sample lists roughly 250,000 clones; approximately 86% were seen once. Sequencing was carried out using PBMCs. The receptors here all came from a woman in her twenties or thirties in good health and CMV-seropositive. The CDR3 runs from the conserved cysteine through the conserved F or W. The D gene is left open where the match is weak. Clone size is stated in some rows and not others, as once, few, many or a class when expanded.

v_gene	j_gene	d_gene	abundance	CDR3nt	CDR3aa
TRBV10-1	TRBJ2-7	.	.	TGCGCCAGCAGTGAGTCGGCGGAAACCTACGAGCAGTACTTC	CASSESAETYEQYF
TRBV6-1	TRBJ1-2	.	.	TGTGCCAGCATCCCCCTCACGGGAAGTGGAGGCTACACCTTC	CASIPLTGSGGYTF
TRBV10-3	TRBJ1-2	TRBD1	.	TGTGCCATCAGTACTTACAGGGGGCGCGACTATGGCTACACCTTC	CAISTYRGRDYGYTF
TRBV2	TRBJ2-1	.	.	TGTGCCACCAATCCCCAGGGAACTCCCTACAATGAGCAGTTCTTC	CATNPQGTPYNEQFF
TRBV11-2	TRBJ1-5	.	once	TGTGCCAGCAGCTTATCAGGGAACAATCAGCCCCAGCATTTT	CASSLSGNNQPQHF
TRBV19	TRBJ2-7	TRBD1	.	TGTGCCAGTAGTATGACAGGGCCCCCCTACGAGCAGTACTTC	CASSMTGPPYEQYF
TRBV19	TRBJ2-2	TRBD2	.	TGTGCCAGTAGTATAGACCCCGGGGAGGGGAACGGGGAGCTGTTTTTT	CASSIDPGEGNGELFF
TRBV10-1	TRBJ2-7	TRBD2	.	TGCGCCAGCAGTGAGGGGGGGACTACCTACGAGCAGTACTTC	CASSEGGTTYEQYF
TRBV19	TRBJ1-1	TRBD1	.	TGTGCCAGTAGGGACAGGGGGCGAGGAACTGAAGCTTTCTTT	CASRDRGRGTEAFF
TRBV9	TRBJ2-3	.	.	TGTGCCAGCAGCGCTTCAGATACGCAGTATTTT	CASSASDTQYF
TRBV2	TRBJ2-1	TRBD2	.	TGTGCCAGCAGTCCCGGCAGCGGGAGGGCCTCCTACAATGAGCAGTTCTTC	CASSPGSGRASYNEQFF
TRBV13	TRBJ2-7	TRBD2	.	TGTGCCAGCAGCTTTGGCGGGAGAGCCTTGGAGCAGTACTTC	CASSFGGRALEQYF
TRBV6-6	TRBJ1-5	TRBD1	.	TGTGCCAGCAGTTACAGGGACAGTGGCAATCAGCCCCAGCATTTT	CASSYRDSGNQPQHF
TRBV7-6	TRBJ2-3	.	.	TGTGCCAGCAGCTTAGCATCGCGGACTAAGTCATCTGATACGCAGTATTTT	CASSLASRTKSSDTQYF
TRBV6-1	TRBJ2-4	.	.	TGTGCCAGCAGTGAAGCGCCCGGGTTGTACATTCAGTACTTC	CASSEAPGLYIQYF
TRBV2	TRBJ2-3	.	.	TGTGCCAGCAGTGTGGGGCTTAGAGCCACAGATACGCAGTATTTT	CASSVGLRATDTQYF
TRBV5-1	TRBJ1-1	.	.	TGCGCCAGCAGCTTCCTAACGAACACTGAAGCTTTCTTT	CASSFLTNTEAFF
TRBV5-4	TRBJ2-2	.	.	TGTGCCAGCAGCTTGGACGGCGGGGAGCTGTTTTTT	CASSLDGGELFF
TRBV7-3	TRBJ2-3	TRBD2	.	TGTGCCAGCAGCCCTGGACTAGCGGGAGCAGATACGCAGTATTTT	CASSPGLAGADTQYF
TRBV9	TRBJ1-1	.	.	TGTGCCAGCAGCGTTGGCGGGAGCGTTGAAGCTTTCTTT	CASSVGGSVEAFF
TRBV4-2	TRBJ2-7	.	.	TGTGCCAGCAGCCAGCTAAGGGGAAGCTACGAGCAGTACTTC	CASSQLRGSYEQYF
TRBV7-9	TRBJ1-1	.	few	TGTGCCAGCAGCTTAGAGCAGGGCCTGGTTCTTTTCACTGAAGCTTTCTTT	CASSLEQGLVLFTEAFF
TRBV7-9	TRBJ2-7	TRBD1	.	TGTGCCAGCAGCTCTACGGGACAGGCCTACGAGCAGTACTTC	CASSSTGQAYEQYF
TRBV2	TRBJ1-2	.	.	TGTGCCAGCAGTCCCGAGTTCGGGGGAGATCTCTATGGCTACACCTTC	CASSPEFGGDLYGYTF
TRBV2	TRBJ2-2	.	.	TGTGCCAGCAGTGGAGAGGCTACGAACACCGGGGAGCTGTTTTTT	CASSGEATNTGELFF
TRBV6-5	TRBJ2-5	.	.	TGTGCCAGCAGTTACTCCGGGGAGAGAGAGACCCAGTACTTC	CASSYSGERETQYF
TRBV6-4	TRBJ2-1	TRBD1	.	TGTGCCAGCAGTGACTCGCCGGGACAGGGGAATGAGCAGTTCTTC	CASSDSPGQGNEQFF
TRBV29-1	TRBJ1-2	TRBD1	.	TGCAGCGTTGATGACAGGGTAGTCTACACCTTC	CSVDDRVVYTF
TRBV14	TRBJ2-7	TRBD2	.	TGTGCCAGCAGCCAACAAATAGCGGGAGGCGAGCAGTACTTC	CASSQQIAGGEQYF
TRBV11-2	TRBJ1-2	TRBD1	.	TGTGCCAGCAGCCCGGGGGGACAGGGAGGTAGTGGCTACACCTTC	CASSPGGQGGSGYTF
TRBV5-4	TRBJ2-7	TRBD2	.	TGTGCCAGCAGCTTCAGAGGGGAGGGCTACGAGCAGTACTTC	CASSFRGEGYEQYF
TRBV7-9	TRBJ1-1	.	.	TGTGCCAGCAGCTTAGCGCGGGGGTTAGGATCGAACACTGAAGCTTTCTTT	CASSLARGLGSNTEAFF
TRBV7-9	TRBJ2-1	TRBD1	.	TGTGCCAGCAGCTTGTGGGGACAGGGCTACAATGAGCAGTTCTTC	CASSLWGQGYNEQFF
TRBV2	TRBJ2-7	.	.	TGTGCCAGCAGTGATTCGATACGATACAGCTCCTACGAGCAGTACTTC	CASSDSIRYSSYEQYF
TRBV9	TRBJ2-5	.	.	TGTGCCAGCAGCGTAGTTGGTGGCAGGGAAGAAACCCAGTACTTC	CASSVVGGREETQYF
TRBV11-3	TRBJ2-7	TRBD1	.	TGTGCCAGCAGCTCCTATCAGGGGGTCCCCTACGAGCAGTACTTC	CASSSYQGVPYEQYF
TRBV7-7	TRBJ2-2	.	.	TGTGCTAGCAGCTTAGCGGATCAGGGGAACACCGGGGAGCTGTTTTTT	CASSLADQGNTGELFF
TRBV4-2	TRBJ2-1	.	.	TGTGCCAGCAGCCAAGAGATAACGGGGACTGAGGAGTTCTTC	CASSQEITGTEEFF
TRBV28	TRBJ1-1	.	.	TGTGCCTCTAAACCCTTGAGAGACAGTGAAGCTTTCTTT	CASKPLRDSEAFF
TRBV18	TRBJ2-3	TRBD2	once	TGTGCCAGTTCCAAGGGGCCAGGACTAGCGGGAGATAGGAATACGCAGTATTTT	CASSKGPGLAGDRNTQYF
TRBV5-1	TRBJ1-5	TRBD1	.	TGCGCCAGCAGCTTGGGACAGGGGAGCCAGCCCCAGCATTTT	CASSLGQGSQPQHF
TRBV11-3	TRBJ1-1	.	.	TGTGCCAGCAGCAAACAGAAGACTGAAGCTTTCTTT	CASSKQKTEAFF
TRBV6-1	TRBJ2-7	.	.	TGTGCCAGCAGTGAAGCCCCCGGGGGCTACGAGCAGTACTTC	CASSEAPGGYEQYF
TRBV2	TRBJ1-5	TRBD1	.	TGTGCCAGCAGGACAGGGGCGCTCCGGCCCCAGCATTTT	CASRTGALRPQHF
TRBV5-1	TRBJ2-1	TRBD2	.	TGCGCCAGCAGCCGTGGGACTAGCGGGAACAATGAGCAGTTCTTC	CASSRGTSGNNEQFF
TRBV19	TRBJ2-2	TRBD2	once	TGTGCCAGTGCAATAGCGGGAGGGGCGAACACCGGGGAGCTGTTTTTT	CASAIAGGANTGELFF
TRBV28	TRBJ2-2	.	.	TGTGCCAGCAGGCAGGGGGGGAACACCGGGGAGCTGTTTTTT	CASRQGGNTGELFF
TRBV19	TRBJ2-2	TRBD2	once	TGTGCCAGTAGTATAGATTTAGGGACTAGCGCCGGGGAGCTGTTTTTT	CASSIDLGTSAGELFF
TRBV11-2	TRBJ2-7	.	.	TGTGCCAGCAGCTCCTTGCTAAGGCGGCAAACCTACGAGCAGTACTTC	CASSSLLRRQTYEQYF
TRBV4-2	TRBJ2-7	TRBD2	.	TGTGCCAGCAGCGACGGCCTAGCGGGGTACTACGAGCAGTACTTC	CASSDGLAGYYEQYF
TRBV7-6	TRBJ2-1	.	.	TGTGCCAGCAGCTTATACGGGAGTGAGCAGTTCTTC	CASSLYGSEQFF
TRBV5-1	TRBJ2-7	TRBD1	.	TGCGCCAGCAGCTTGGACGGGACAGGGGCGTACGAGCAGTACTTC	CASSLDGTGAYEQYF
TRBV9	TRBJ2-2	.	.	TGTGCCAGCACCCCAGAGTGGCGGGTAGCGAACACCGGGGAGCTGTTTTTT	CASTPEWRVANTGELFF
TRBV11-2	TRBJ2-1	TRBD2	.	TGTGCCAGCAGCTTATTCCCTAGCGGATACAATGAGCAGTTCTTC	CASSLFPSGYNEQFF
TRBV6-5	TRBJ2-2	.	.	TGTGCCAGCAGGGAGGGAACCGGGGAGCTGTTTTTT	CASREGTGELFF
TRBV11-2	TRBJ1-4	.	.	TGTGCCAGCAGCTTAGATCGGGGGGTAGGGATCAATGAAAAACTGTTTTTT	CASSLDRGVGINEKLFF
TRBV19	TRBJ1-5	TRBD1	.	TGTGCCAGTAGTTCTCCGGGGGGGACAGGCAATCAGCCCCAGCATTTT	CASSSPGGTGNQPQHF
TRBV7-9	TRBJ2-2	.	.	TGTGCCAGCAGCTTAGCCGGGAACACCGGGGAGCTGTTTTTT	CASSLAGNTGELFF
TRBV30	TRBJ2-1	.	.	TGTGCCTGGAGTAGGGAGTCCTACAATGAGCAGTTCTTC	CAWSRESYNEQFF
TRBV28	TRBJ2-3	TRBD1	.	TGTGCCTCTAAGGGGGCAGGGTATGGCACAGATACGCAGTATTTT	CASKGAGYGTDTQYF